This entry concerns a single T cell receptor beta chain. TCRdb recomputed calls from the 5' RACE reads with MiXCR, one row per CDR3 protein. The data hold 350,000 to 400,000 distinct CDR3 sequences, with roughly 9% observed a single time. The data stem from a study of identical twins. The V gene lost 6 bases and the J gene lost 5 bases, with 13 bases spanning the gap. The CDR3 is made up of 13 amino acids. CDR1 is SNHLY and CDR2 is FYNNEI in the germline V gene. This receptor was identified in a woman between 50 and 59 years old in good health. This chain links TRBV2 with TRBJ2-5; possibly TRBD2 for D (5 bases). The sample taken for sequencing was naive T cells sorted from blood. CDR3 protein: CASRRTLGETQYF. For the CDR3, the DNA is TGTGCCAGCAGACGGACTCTGGGGGAGACCCAGTACTTC.